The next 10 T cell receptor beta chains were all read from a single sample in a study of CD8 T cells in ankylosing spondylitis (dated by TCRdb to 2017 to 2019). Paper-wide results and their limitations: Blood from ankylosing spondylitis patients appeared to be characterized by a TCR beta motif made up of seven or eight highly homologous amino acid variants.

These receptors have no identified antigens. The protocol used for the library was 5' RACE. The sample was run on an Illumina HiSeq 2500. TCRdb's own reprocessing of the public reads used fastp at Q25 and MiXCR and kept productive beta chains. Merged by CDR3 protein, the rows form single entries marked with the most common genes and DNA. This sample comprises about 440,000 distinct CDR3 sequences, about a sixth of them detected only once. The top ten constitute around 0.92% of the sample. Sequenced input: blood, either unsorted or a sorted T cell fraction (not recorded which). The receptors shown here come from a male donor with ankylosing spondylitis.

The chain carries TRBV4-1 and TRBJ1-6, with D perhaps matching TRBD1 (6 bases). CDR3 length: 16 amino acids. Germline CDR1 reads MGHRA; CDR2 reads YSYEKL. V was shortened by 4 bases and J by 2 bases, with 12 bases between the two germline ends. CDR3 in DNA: TGCGCCAGCAGCCGGGGACAAACGGCCTATAATTCACCCCTCCACTTT. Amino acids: CASSRGQTAYNSPLHF.

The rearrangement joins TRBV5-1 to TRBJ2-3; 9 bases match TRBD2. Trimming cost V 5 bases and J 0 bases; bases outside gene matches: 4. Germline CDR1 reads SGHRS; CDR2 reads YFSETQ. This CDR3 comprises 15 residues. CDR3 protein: CASRMTSGSTDTQYF. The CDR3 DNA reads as TGCGCCAGCAGGATGACTAGCGGAAGCACAGATACGCAGTATTTT.

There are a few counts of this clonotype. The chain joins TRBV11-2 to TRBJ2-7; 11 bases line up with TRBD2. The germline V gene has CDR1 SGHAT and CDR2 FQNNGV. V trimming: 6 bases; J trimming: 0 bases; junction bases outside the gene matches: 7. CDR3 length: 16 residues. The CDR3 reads CASRSVAGGTSYEQYF. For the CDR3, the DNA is TGTGCCAGCAGATCCGTAGCGGGGGGGACCTCCTACGAGCAGTACTTC.

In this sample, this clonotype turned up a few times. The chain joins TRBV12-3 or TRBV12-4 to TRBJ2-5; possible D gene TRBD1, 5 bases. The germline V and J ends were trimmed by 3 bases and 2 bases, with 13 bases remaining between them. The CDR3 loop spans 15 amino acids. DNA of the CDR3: TGTGCCAGCAGTTTTATTGACAGATCACAAGAGACCCAGTACTTC. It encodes CASSFIDRSQETQYF.

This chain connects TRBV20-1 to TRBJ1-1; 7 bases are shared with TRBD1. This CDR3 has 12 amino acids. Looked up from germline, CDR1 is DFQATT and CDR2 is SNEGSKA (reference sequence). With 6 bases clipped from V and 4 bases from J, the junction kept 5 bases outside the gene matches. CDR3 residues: CSAASGGTEAFF. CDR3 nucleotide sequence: TGCAGTGCCGCCTCAGGGGGCACTGAAGCTTTCTTT.

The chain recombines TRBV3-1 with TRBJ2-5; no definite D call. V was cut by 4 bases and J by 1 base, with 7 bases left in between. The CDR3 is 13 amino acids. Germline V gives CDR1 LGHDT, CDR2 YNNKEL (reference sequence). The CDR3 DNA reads TGTGCCAGCAGCCGGTCAGTCCAAGAGACCCAGTACTTC. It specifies CASSRSVQETQYF.

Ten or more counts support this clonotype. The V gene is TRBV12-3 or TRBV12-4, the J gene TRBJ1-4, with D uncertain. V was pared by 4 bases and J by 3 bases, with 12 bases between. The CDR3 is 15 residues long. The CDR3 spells CASSSSKTPNEKLFF. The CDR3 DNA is TGTGCCAGCAGTTCAAGCAAAACCCCTAATGAAAAACTGTTTTTT.

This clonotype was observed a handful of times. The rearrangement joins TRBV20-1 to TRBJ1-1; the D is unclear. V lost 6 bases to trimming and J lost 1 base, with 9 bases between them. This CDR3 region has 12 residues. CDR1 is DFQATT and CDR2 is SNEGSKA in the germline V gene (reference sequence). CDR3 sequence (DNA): TGCAGTGCAGCTACACCGAACACTGAAGCTTTCTTT. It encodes CSAATPNTEAFF.

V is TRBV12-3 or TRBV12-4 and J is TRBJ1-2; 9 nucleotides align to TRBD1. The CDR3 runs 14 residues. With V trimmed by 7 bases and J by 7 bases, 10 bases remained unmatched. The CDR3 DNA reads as TGTGCCAGCACCTTCTCGGACAGGGGATCTGGCTACACCTTC. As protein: CASTFSDRGSGYTF.

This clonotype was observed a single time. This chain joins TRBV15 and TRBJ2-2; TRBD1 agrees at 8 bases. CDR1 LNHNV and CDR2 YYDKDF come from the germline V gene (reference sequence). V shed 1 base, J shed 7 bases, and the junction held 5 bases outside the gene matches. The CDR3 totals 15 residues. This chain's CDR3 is CATSRGRQGIGELFF. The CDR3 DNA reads TGTGCCACCAGCAGAGGCCGACAGGGGATCGGGGAGCTGTTTTTT.